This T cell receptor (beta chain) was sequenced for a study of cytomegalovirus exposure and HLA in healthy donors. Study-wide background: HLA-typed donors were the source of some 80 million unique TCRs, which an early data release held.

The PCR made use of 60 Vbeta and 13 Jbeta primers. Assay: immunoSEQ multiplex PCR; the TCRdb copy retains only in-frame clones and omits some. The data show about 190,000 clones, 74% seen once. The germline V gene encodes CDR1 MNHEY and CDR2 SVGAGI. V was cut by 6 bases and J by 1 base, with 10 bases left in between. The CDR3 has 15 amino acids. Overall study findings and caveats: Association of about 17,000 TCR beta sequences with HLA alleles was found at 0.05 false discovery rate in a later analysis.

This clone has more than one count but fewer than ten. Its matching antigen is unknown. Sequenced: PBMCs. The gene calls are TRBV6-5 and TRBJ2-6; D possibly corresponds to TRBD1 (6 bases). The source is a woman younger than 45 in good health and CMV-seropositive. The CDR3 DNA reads TGTGCCAGCAGCCGAGGGGGATCTGGGGCCAACGTCCTGACTTTC. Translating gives CASSRGGSGANVLTF.